The sequence of this T cell receptor beta chain was determined in a study of cytomegalovirus exposure and HLA in healthy donors. Study-wide results and limits: In vitro confirmation showed a few CMV-associated chains to be CMV antigen specific. Presence/absence analyses took donor sequencing depth as roughly uniform. Rarity held for most TCR sequences, but there were some public TCRs that occurred in many donors. Cytomegalovirus status was reportedly diagnosed by the classifier with high sensitivity and specificity.

With regard to this clone: The antigen is undetermined.

CDR3 length: 15 residues. Germline CDR1 is MNHEY and CDR2 is SVGAGI. V was pared by 6 bases and J by 1 base, with 8 bases of the junction left unmatched. PCR amplification relied on 60 Vbeta primers (plus 13 Jbeta primers). Here immunoSEQ multiplex PCR was the method, and the copy in TCRdb shows in-frame clones only, minus some. The sample lists about 190,000 clones; over 80% were seen once. The source is a boy younger than 10 in good health and CMV-seronegative. Sequenced input: PBMCs. The chain combines TRBV6-5 with TRBJ1-1, with 7 positions matching TRBD1. DNA for the CDR3: TGTGCCAGCAGACCCGACAGGGCTTGGAACACTGAAGCTTTCTTT. Translating gives CASRPDRAWNTEAFF.